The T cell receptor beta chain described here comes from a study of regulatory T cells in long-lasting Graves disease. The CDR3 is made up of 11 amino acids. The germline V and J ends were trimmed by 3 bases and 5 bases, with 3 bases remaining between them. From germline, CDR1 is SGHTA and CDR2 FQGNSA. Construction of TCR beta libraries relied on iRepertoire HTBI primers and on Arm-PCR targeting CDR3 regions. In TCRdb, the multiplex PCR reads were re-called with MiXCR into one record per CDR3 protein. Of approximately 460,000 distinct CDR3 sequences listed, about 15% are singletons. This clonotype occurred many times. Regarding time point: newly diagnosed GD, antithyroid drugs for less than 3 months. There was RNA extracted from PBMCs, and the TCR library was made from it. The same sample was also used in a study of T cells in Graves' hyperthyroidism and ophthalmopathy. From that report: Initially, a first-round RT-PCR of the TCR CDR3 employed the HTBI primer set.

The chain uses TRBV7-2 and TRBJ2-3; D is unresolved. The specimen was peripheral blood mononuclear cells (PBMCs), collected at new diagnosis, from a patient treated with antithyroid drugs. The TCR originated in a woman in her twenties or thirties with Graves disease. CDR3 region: CASSFRDTQYF. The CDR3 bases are TGTGCCAGCAGCTTCAGAGATACGCAGTATTTT.